This T cell receptor beta chain was recorded in a study of early T cells in non-severe SARS-CoV-2 infection (dated by TCRdb to the early 2020s). Notes on the research overall: Because TCR sequencing relied on bulk RNA taken from unsorted whole blood, pairing of alpha and beta chains was not possible. Paper-wide results and their limitations: VDJdb matching was skewed toward anti-spike CD8 responses and likely underestimated virus-specific expansions by missing private and CD4 specificities.

Library preparation was by 5' RACE. Sequencing used a NextSeq 500. In the TCR library protocol, unique molecular identifiers were attached to individual cDNA molecules to correct for PCR bias and sequencing error. Both TCR alpha and beta chains were sequenced, and tight co-correlation was observed between alpha and beta sequence abundances in each sample. In the original analysis: Decombinator V4 was used to annotate the V gene, J gene and CDR3 of the TCR sequences. TCRs were defined as expanded if a significant change between any two time points was detected under a Poisson model with p below 0.0001. Abundances of TCRs were expressed as counts per million after normalisation to the total number of TCRs sequenced in each sample. TRAV1-2 paired with TRAJ12, TRAJ20 or TRAJ33 defined MAIT TCRs, while TRAV10 paired with TRAJ18 defined iNKT TCRs. VDJdb, accessed 1 November 2021, was searched for CMV, EBV and SARS-CoV-2 annotated TCRs, excluding TCRs annotated for multiple antigens. Through fastp at Q25 and MiXCR, TCRdb rebuilt clones from the public reads, retaining in-frame beta chains. Each entry merges the rows of one CDR3 protein and shows their most common DNA and genes. TCRdb, not the original authors, processed these V and J calls. Here the sample has 45,000 to 60,000 distinct CDR3 sequences; about 10% occur a single time. Roughly 4.7% of the sample is in the top ten clones.

This clonotype has a count of ten or more. Its antigen is unknown. Base quality data are lacking; no much larger clone is found one base away. The germline V gene (reference sequence) specifies DFQATT as CDR1 and SNEGSKA as CDR2. Here V drops 4 bases and J drops 6 bases, and the junction holds 6 bases not matched to any gene. From cysteine to phenylalanine, the CDR3 is 14 amino acids long. This entry keeps only the CDR3 DNA: 42 bases, framed from base 1. A case-control design nested within a healthcare worker cohort in London, UK, was used, with weekly nasopharyngeal swab PCR tests and blood sampling performed. Healthcare workers were recruited between 23 and 31 March 2020, during the week of the UK lockdown, and were followed weekly for up to roughly 15 weeks.

The chain is made from TRBV20-1 and TRBJ2-1; 10 junctional bases match TRBD2. This TCR was sampled from an adult who was a healthcare worker with PCR-confirmed SARS-CoV-2 infection or an uninfected control (not recorded which). The sequencing input was whole blood. The DNA sequence follows: TGCAGTGCTACCAGCGGGGGGGCCGTCAATGAGCAGTTCTTC. Its translation is CSATSGGAVNEQFF.